The present T cell receptor (beta chain) was sequenced within a study of tumor-infiltrating lymphocytes in localized non-small cell lung cancer. Across the whole study: Each patient gave resected tumor and non-adjacent uninvolved lung tissue. Findings and limits, study-wide: Tumor T-cell fraction was not associated with recurrence-free survival. Tumors had more T cell infiltration than uninvolved lung, per TCRbeta sequencing and CD3 counts.

This clone was seen just once. Its antigen is still unknown. V lost 3 bases, J lost 1 base, and 3 bases stayed unmatched. Germline V gene sequence: CDR1 LNHDA, CDR2 SQIVND (reference sequence). This CDR3 is 18 amino acids long. Profiled with immunoSEQ multiplex PCR; TCRdb holds only in-frame clones, not every one. The sample shows 20,000 to 25,000 clones, around 80% of them seen only once. The chain is built from TRBV19 and TRBJ2-6; 13 bases line up with TRBD2. Material: lung tumor tissue. This clonotype was obtained from a human donor with non-small cell lung cancer. CDR3 bases: TGTGCCAGTAGTATTACTAGCGGGAGGGCATCTGGGGCCAACGTCCTGACTTTC. Protein product: CASSITSGRASGANVLTF.